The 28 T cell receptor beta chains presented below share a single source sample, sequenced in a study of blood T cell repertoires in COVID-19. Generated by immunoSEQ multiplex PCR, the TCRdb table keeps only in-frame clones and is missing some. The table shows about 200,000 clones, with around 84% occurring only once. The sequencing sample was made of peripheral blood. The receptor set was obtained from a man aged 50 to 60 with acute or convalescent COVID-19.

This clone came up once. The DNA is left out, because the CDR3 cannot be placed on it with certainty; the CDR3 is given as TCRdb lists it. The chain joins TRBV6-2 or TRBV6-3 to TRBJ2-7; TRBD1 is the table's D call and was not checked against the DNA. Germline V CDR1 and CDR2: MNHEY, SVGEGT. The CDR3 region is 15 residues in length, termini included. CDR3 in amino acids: CASSTSTGAAYEQYF.

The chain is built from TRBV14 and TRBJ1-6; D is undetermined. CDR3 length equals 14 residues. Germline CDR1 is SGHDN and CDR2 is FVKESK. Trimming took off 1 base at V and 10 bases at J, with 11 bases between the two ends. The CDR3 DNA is TGTGCCAGCAGCCAAGTTTCGGGGAGCTCACCCCTCCACTTT. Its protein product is CASSQVSGSSPLHF.

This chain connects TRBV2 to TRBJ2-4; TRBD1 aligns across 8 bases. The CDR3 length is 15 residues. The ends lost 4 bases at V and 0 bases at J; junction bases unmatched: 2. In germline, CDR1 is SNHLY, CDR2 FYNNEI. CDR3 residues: CASSVDRGAKNIQYF. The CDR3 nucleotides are TGTGCCAGCAGTGTTGACAGGGGAGCCAAAAACATTCAGTACTTC. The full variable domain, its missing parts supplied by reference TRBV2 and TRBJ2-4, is EPEVTQTPSHQVTQMGQEVILRCVPISNHLYFYWYRQILGQKVEFLVSFYNNEISEKSEIFDDQFSVERPDGSNFTLKIRSTKLEDSAMYFCASSVDRGAKNIQYFGAGTRLSVL.

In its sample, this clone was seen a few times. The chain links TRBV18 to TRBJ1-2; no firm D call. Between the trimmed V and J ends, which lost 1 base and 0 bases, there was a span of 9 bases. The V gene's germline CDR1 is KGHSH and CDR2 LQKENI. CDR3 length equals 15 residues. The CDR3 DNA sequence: TGTGCCAGCTCACCACTTGAGGGCTCTAACTATGGCTACACCTTC. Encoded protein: CASSPLEGSNYGYTF.

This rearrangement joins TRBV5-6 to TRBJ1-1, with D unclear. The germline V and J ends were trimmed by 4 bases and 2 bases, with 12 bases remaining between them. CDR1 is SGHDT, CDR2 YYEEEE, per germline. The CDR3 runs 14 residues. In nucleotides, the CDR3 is TGTGCCAGCAGCACCGGGAAGGGTAACACTGAAGCTTTCTTT. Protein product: CASSTGKGNTEAFF.

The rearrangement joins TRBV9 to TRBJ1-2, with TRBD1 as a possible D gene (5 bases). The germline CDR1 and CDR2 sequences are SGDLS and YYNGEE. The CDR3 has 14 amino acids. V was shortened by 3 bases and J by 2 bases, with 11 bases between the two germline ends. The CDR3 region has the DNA TGTGCCAGCAGCGGTCATCCAGGGAACTATGGCTACACCTTC. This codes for CASSGHPGNYGYTF.

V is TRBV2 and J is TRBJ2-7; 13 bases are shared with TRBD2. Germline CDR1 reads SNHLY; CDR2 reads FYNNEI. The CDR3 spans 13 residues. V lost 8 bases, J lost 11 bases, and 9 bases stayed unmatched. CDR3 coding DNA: TGTGCCAGCGGTAGGACTAGCGGGGGTGAAGAGTACTTC. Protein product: CASGRTSGGEEYF.

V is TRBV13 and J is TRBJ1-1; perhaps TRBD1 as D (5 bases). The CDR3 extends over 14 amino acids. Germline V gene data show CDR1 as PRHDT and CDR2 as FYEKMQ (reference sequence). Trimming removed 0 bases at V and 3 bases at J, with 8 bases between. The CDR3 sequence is CASSLGRGDTEAFF. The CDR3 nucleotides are TGTGCCAGCAGCTTAGGCCGGGGGGACACTGAAGCTTTCTTT. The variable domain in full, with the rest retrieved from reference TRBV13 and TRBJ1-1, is AAGVIQSPRHLIKEKRETATLKCYPIPRHDTVYWYQQGPGQDPQFLISFYEKMQSDKGSIPDRFSAQQFSDYHSELNMSSLELGDSALYFCASSLGRGDTEAFFGQGTRLTVV.

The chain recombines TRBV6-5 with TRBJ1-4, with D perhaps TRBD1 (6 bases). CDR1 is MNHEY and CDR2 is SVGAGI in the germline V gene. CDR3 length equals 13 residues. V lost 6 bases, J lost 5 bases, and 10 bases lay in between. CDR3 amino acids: CASRTTGNEKLFF. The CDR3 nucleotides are TGTGCCAGCAGAACAACAGGGAATGAAAAACTGTTTTTT.

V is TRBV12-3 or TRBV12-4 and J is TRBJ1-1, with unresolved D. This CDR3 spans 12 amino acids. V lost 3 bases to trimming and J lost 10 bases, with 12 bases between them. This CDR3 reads CASSLTGLGAFF. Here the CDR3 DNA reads TGTGCCAGCAGTTTGACGGGTCTGGGAGCTTTCTTT.

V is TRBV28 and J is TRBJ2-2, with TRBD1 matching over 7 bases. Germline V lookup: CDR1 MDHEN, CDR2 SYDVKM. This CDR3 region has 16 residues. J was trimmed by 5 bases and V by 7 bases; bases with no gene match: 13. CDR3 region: CASKWQGDHGTGELFF. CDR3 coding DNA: TGTGCCAGCAAGTGGCAGGGGGACCATGGGACCGGGGAGCTGTTTTTT.

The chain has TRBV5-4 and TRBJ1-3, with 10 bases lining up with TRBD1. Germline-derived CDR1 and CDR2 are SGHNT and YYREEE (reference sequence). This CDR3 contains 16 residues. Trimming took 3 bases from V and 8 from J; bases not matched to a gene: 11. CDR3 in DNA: TGTGCCAGCAGCTCAATAAACCGGGACAGGGGCCACACCATATATTTT. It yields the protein CASSSINRDRGHTIYF. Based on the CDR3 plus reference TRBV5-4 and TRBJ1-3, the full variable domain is ETGVTQSPTHLIKTRGQQVTLRCSSQSGHNTVSWYQQALGQGPQFIFQYYREEENGRGNFPPRFSGLQFPNYSSELNVNALELDDSALYLCASSSINRDRGHTIYFGEGSWLTVV.

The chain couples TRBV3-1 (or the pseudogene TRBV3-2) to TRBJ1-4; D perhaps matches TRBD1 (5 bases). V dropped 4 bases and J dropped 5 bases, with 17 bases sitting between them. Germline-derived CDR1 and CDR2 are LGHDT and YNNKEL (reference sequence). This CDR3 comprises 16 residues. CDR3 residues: CASSPYVARENEKLFF. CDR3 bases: TGTGCCAGCAGCCCTTACGTTGCCAGGGAAAATGAAAAACTGTTTTTT.

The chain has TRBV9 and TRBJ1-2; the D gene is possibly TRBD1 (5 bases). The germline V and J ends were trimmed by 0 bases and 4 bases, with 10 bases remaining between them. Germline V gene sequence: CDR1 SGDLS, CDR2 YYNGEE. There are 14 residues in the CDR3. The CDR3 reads CASSVDGRGYGYTF. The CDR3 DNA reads TGTGCCAGCAGCGTAGATGGTAGGGGCTATGGCTACACCTTC.

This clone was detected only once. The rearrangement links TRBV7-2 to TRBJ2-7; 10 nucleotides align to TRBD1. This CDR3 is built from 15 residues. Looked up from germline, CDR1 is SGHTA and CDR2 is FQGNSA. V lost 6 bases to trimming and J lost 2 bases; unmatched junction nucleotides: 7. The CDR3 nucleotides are TGTGCCAGCAGTCCCCAGACAGGGGGCCCCTACGAGCAGTACTTC. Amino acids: CASSPQTGGPYEQYF.

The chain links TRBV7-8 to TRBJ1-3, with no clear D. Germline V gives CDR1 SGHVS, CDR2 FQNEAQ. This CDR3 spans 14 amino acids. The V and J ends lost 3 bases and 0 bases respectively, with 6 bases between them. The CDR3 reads CASSFGGSGNTIYF. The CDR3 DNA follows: TGTGCCAGCAGCTTCGGAGGCTCTGGAAACACCATATATTTT.

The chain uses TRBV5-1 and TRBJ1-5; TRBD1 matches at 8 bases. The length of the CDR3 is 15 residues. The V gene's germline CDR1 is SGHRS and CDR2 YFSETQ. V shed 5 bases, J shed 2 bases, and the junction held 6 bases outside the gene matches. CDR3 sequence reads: CASRSGTGGNQPQHF. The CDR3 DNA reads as TGCGCCAGCAGGTCCGGGACAGGCGGCAATCAGCCCCAGCATTTT.

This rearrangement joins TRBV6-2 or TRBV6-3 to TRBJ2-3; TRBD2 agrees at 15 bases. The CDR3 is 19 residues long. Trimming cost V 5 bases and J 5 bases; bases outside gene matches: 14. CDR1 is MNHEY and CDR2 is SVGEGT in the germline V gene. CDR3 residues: CASSQIRGLAGGRGDTQYF. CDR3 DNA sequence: TGTGCCAGCAGTCAAATACGGGGACTAGCGGGGGGCCGGGGAGATACGCAGTATTTT.

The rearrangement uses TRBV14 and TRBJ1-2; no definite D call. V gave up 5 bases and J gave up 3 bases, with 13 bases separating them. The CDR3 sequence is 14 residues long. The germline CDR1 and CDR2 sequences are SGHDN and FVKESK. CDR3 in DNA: TGTGCCAGCAGCGAAGCGACTGGCTACTATGGCTACACCTTC. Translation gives CASSEATGYYGYTF.

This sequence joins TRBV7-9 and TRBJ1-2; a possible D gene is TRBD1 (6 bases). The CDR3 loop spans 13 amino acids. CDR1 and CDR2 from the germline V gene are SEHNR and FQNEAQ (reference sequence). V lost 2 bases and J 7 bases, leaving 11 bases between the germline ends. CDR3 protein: CASSLQGRGGYTF. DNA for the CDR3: TGTGCCAGCAGCTTACAGGGGAGAGGTGGCTACACCTTC.

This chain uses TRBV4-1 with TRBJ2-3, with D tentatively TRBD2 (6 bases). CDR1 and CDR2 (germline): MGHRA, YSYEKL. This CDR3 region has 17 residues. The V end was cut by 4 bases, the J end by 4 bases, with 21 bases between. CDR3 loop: CASSPGGRRGDADTQYF. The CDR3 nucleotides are TGCGCCAGCAGCCCCGGGGGAAGGCGGGGCGATGCAGATACGCAGTATTTT.

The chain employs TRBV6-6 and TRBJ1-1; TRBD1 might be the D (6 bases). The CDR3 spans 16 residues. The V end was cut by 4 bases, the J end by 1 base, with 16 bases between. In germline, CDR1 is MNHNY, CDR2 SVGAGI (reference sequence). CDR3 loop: CASSWGGPRGNTEAFF. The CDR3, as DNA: TGTGCCAGCAGTTGGGGGGGCCCCCGGGGGAACACTGAAGCTTTCTTT.

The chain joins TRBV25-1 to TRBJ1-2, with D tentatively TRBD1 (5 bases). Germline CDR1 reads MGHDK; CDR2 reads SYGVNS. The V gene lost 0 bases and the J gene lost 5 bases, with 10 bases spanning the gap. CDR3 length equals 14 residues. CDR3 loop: CASSEYGGKYGYTF. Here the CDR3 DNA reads TGTGCCAGCAGTGAATACGGGGGGAAGTATGGCTACACCTTC.

The CDR3 reads CASSPYGTSGLVTQYF. DNA of the CDR3: TGCGCCAGCAGCCCTTACGGGACTAGCGGCCTAGTGACCCAGTACTTC. The V gene is TRBV4-1, the J gene TRBJ2-5; 11 positions agree with TRBD2. Germline CDR1 reads MGHRA; CDR2 reads YSYEKL. Trimming cost V 4 bases and J 7 bases; bases outside gene matches: 11. This CDR3 has 16 amino acids.

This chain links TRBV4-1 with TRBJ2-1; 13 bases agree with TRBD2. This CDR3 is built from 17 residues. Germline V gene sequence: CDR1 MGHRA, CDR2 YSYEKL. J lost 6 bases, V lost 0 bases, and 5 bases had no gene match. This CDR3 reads CASSQEGGTSGVNEQFF. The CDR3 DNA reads TGCGCCAGCAGCCAAGAAGGGGGGACTAGCGGGGTCAATGAGCAGTTCTTC.

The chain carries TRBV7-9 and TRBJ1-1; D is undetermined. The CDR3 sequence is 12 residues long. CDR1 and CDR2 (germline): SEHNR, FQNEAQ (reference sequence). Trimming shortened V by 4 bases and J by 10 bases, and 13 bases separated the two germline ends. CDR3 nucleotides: TGTGCCAGCAGCTCCCAAAGGGAGAGAGCTTTCTTT. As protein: CASSSQRERAFF. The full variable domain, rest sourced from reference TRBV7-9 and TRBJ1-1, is DTGVSQNPRHKITKRGQNVTFRCDPISEHNRLYWYRQTLGQGPEFLTYFQNEAQLEKSRLLSDRFSAERPKGSFSTLEIQRTEQGDSAMYLCASSSQRERAFFGQGTRLTVV.

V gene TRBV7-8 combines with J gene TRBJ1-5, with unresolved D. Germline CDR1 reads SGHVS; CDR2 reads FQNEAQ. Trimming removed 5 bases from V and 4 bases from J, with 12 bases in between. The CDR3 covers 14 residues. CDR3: CASSPVQNNQPQHF. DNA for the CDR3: TGTGCCAGCAGCCCAGTCCAGAATAATCAGCCCCAGCATTTT.

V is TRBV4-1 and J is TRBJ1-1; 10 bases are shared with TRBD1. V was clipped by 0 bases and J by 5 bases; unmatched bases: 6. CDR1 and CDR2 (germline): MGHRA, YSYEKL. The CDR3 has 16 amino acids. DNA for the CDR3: TGCGCCAGCAGCCAAGAGGGTTGGACAGGGGGAACTGAAGCTTTCTTT. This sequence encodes CASSQEGWTGGTEAFF.